This TCR beta chain was recorded in a study of T cell responses to AZD1222 COVID-19 vaccine. Findings and caveats of the study: Seropositive AZD1222 recipients at baseline numbered only 5 to 7. Donors in the cohort were predominantly white British and more often female, and clonal diversity was possibly underestimated.

V lost 0 bases and J 0 bases, leaving 7 bases between the germline ends. The CDR3 has 15 amino acids. Germline V gene lookup returns CDR1 SGHKS and CDR2 YYEKEE (reference sequence). In regard to this clone: What it binds is not known.

The table came from immunoSEQ multiplex PCR; TCRdb's copy has only in-frame clones and leaves some out. The sample contains about 110,000 clones, about nine tenths of which appear only once. The input for sequencing was peripheral blood, taken on day 0 of AZD1222 vaccination. This chain uses TRBV5-5 with TRBJ2-1; unclear D gene. The sequence was obtained from an adult in good health. In nucleotides, the CDR3 is TGTGCCAGCAGCTTGGACGGCACCTCCTACAATGAGCAGTTCTTC. Translating it yields CASSLDGTSYNEQFF.